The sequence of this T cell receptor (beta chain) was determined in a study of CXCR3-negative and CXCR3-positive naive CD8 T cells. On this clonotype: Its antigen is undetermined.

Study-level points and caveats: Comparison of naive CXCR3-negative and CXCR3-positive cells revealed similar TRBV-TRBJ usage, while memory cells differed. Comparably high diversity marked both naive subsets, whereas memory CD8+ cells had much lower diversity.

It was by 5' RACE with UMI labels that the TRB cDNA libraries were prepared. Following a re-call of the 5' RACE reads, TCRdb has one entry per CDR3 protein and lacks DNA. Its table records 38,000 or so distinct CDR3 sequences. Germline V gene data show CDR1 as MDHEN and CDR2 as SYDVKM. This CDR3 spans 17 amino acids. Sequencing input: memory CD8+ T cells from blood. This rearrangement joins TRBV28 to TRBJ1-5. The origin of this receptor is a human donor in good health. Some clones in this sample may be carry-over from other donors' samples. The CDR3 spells CASSSSTTDYSNQPQHF.